The 19 T cell receptor beta chains reported below all come from one sample, sequenced in a study of T cell responses to AZD1222 COVID-19 vaccine. Assay used: immunoSEQ multiplex PCR; TCRdb lists only in-frame clones, some missing. This table has some 140,000 clones, approximately 92% appearing once. The material sequenced was peripheral blood, taken 28 days after the second AZD1222 dose. The receptors were sampled from an adult who received the AZD1222 COVID-19 vaccine.

This rearrangement joins TRBV5-6 to TRBJ2-5, with D perhaps matching TRBD1 or TRBD2 (5 bases each). CDR3 length equals 17 residues. Germline values: CDR1 SGHDT, CDR2 YYEEEE. V was shortened by 4 bases and J by 0 bases, with 19 bases between the two germline ends. The CDR3 DNA reads as TGTGCCAGCAGCGCCCCCATGTGGGACCGTGACCAAGAGACCCAGTACTTC. It yields the protein CASSAPMWDRDQETQYF.

The chain employs TRBV6-2 or TRBV6-3 and TRBJ1-1, with 7 bases identical to TRBD1. The CDR3 length is 14 residues. CDR1 is MNHEY, CDR2 SVGEGT, per germline. The junction had 8 bases not matched to a gene; V was cut back by 6 bases and J by 4 bases. The CDR3 reads CASSTDRVGTEAFF. Written as DNA, the CDR3 is TGTGCCAGCAGCACTGACAGGGTGGGCACTGAAGCTTTCTTT.

This chain connects TRBV28 to TRBJ2-1, with 7 bases that match TRBD1. The CDR3 is made up of 15 amino acids. The V and J ends lost 8 bases and 4 bases, in that order; junction bases with no gene match: 11. The germline V gene has CDR1 MDHEN and CDR2 SYDVKM. The chain's CDR3 is CASGSHGTVYNEQFF. CDR3 DNA sequence: TGTGCCAGCGGATCCCACGGGACAGTATACAATGAGCAGTTCTTC.

The chain uses TRBV28 and TRBJ2-1, with unresolved D. This CDR3 is 11 amino acids long. CDR1 MDHEN and CDR2 SYDVKM come from the germline V gene. The ends were cut back, 6 bases at V and 4 bases at J, with 4 bases in the middle. The CDR3 here is CASSEYNEQFF. For the CDR3, the DNA is TGTGCCAGCAGCGAGTACAATGAGCAGTTCTTC.

V is TRBV4-3 and J is TRBJ2-2; no firm D call. There are 14 residues in the CDR3. Trimming cost V 1 base and J 5 bases, with 8 bases left between them. Germline CDR1 LGHNA, CDR2 YSLEER. CDR3 protein: CASSQAPRTGELFF. The CDR3 coding sequence is TGCGCCAGCAGCCAAGCTCCCAGAACCGGGGAGCTGTTTTTT.

There are a few counts of this clone. The CDR3 spells CASSERTGGDSPLHF. The DNA for the CDR3 is TGCGCCAGCAGCGAACGGACAGGGGGTGATTCACCCCTCCACTTT. The chain links TRBV5-1 to TRBJ1-6, with TRBD1 identical over 10 bases. With 4 bases clipped from V and 8 bases from J, the junction kept 6 bases outside the gene matches. The CDR3 has 15 residues. Per the germline V gene, CDR1 is SGHRS and CDR2 is YFSETQ.

This chain uses TRBV6-6 with TRBJ1-4, with 7 bases fitting TRBD1. J lost 8 bases, V lost 6 bases, and 9 bases had no gene match. From germline, CDR1 is MNHNY and CDR2 SVGAGI (reference sequence). The length of the CDR3 is 14 residues. This CDR3 is CASSQGEWEEKLFF. In nucleotides, the CDR3 is TGTGCCAGCAGCCAGGGGGAATGGGAGGAAAAACTGTTTTTT.

This chain uses TRBV5-6 with TRBJ2-3; D unresolved. Germline lookup yields CDR1 SGHDT and CDR2 YYEEEE. V was trimmed by 2 bases and J by 2 bases, leaving 9 bases between them. This CDR3 comprises 14 residues. CDR3 sequence (DNA): TGTGCCAGCAGCTTCCCCGCCAACACAGATACGCAGTATTTT. Encoded protein: CASSFPANTDTQYF.

This chain uses TRBV7-9 with TRBJ2-5; 7 nucleotides align to TRBD1. Germline assignment: CDR1 SEHNR and CDR2 FQNEAQ (reference sequence). The CDR3 contains 16 residues. The junction had 11 bases not matched to a gene; V was cut back by 5 bases and J by 2 bases. CDR3 amino acids: CASSNSVDRAQETQYF. CDR3 nucleotide sequence: TGTGCCAGCAGCAACAGCGTCGACAGGGCACAAGAGACCCAGTACTTC.

The J gene is TRBJ1-2, the V gene TRBV6-2 or TRBV6-3, with unresolved D. The ends were cut back, 6 bases at V and 6 bases at J, with 23 bases in the middle. Germline assignment: CDR1 MNHEY and CDR2 SVGEGT. The length of the CDR3 is 16 residues. The CDR3 here is CASSRLHRLTRDGYTF. CDR3 coding DNA: TGTGCCAGCAGCCGCCTGCACAGACTCACCCGGGATGGCTACACCTTC.

The chain is built from TRBV28 and TRBJ2-7; 9 nucleotides align to TRBD1. The germline V gene encodes CDR1 MDHEN and CDR2 SYDVKM. The CDR3 is 15 residues long. V gave up 4 bases and J gave up 4 bases; unmatched junction bases: 8. The CDR3 loop reads CASSSRTGVGYEQYF. CDR3 DNA: TGTGCCAGCAGTTCCCGGACAGGGGTAGGTTACGAGCAGTACTTC. Combining the CDR3 with reference TRBV28 and TRBJ2-7 gives the whole variable domain DVKVTQSSRYLVKRTGEKVFLECVQDMDHENMFWYRQDPGLGLRLIYFSYDVKMKEKGDIPEGYSVSREKKERFSLILESASTNQTSMYLCASSSRTGVGYEQYFGPGTRLTVT.

CDR3 sequence: CASSHRDRGRADTQYF. Written as DNA, the CDR3 is TGTGCCAGCAGCCACCGGGACAGGGGGCGGGCAGATACGCAGTATTTT. J is TRBJ2-3 and V is TRBV9; 12 bases are shared with TRBD1. V gave up 4 bases and J gave up 4 bases; unmatched junction bases: 7. This CDR3 has 16 amino acids. CDR1 SGDLS and CDR2 YYNGEE come from the germline V gene.

As DNA, the CDR3 is TGTGCCAGCAGCCCCCGTGCGCCATTGGAAAAACTGTTTTTT. Translation gives CASSPRAPLEKLFF. This chain links TRBV7-9 with TRBJ1-4, with unresolved D. Per the germline V gene, CDR1 is SEHNR and CDR2 is FQNEAQ (reference sequence). V was trimmed by 5 bases and J by 8 bases, leaving 15 bases between them. The CDR3 extends over 14 amino acids.

V gene TRBV19 combines with J gene TRBJ1-1; D not certain. Trimming stripped 7 bases from V and 3 bases from J, with 15 bases between. Germline V gene data show CDR1 as LNHDA and CDR2 as SQIVND (reference sequence). The CDR3 contains 14 residues. The DNA of the CDR3 is TGTGCCAGTACACTCAGGAATAAGGACACTGAAGCTTTCTTT. Translating it yields CASTLRNKDTEAFF.

V gene TRBV12-3 or TRBV12-4 combines with J gene TRBJ1-4; D is ambiguous. V dropped 7 bases and J dropped 8 bases, with 5 bases sitting between them. This CDR3 has 10 amino acids. In nucleotides, the CDR3 is TGTGCCAGCATGGGGGAAAAACTGTTTTTT. This gives the protein CASMGEKLFF.

The chain carries TRBV5-4 and TRBJ1-4; D is unclear. With 0 bases removed from V and 8 bases from J, the gap between germline ends came to 14 bases. This CDR3 spans 15 amino acids. Germline V gene sequence: CDR1 SGHNT, CDR2 YYREEE (reference sequence). DNA for the CDR3: TGTGCCAGCAGCTTGGCGGTCAGTTCTGGGGAAAAACTGTTTTTT. Protein sequence: CASSLAVSSGEKLFF.

V and J are TRBV28 and TRBJ2-1; D perhaps matches TRBD2 (6 bases). The V gene lost 5 bases and the J gene lost 0 bases, with 17 bases spanning the gap. CDR3 size: 17 residues. The germline gives CDR1 MDHEN, CDR2 SYDVKM. CDR3 sequence (DNA): TGTGCCAGCAGTGCCCATAGCGGTCAGAGCTCCTACAATGAGCAGTTCTTC. This encodes CASSAHSGQSSYNEQFF.

This chain uses TRBV19 with TRBJ1-1; the D is unclear. The ends were cut back, 4 bases at V and 1 base at J, with 4 bases in the middle. From germline, CDR1 is LNHDA and CDR2 SQIVND (reference sequence). CDR3 length: 12 residues. Here the CDR3 DNA reads TGTGCCAGTAGTACAGGGAACACTGAAGCTTTCTTT. It specifies CASSTGNTEAFF.

The chain combines TRBV7-3 with TRBJ1-3; no definite D call. This CDR3 contains 14 residues. The V gene lost 8 bases and the J gene lost 0 bases, with 11 bases spanning the gap. Per germline, CDR1 SGHTA and CDR2 FQGTGA. The CDR3, as DNA: TGTGCCAGCGTATGCGGATGCTCTGGAAACACCATATATTTT. Translated, it gives CASVCGCSGNTIYF.